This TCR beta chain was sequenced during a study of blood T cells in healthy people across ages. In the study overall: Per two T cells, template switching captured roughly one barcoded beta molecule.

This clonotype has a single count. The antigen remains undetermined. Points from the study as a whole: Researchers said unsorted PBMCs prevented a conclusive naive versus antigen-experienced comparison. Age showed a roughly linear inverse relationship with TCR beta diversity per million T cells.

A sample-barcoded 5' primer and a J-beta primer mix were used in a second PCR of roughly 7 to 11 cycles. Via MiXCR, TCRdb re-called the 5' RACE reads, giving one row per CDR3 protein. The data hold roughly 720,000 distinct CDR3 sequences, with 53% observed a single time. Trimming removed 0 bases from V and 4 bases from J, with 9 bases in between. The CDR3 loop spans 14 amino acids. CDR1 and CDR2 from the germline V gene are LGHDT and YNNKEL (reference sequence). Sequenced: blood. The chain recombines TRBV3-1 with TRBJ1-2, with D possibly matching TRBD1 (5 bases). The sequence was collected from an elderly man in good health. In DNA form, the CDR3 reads TGTGCCAGCAGCCAAGAGGGGGTCTTCTATGGCTACACCTTC. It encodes CASSQEGVFYGYTF.